This is a list of T cell receptor beta chains from one sample in a study of siplizumab effects on memory and regulatory T cells. Assay: immunoSEQ multiplex PCR; the TCRdb copy retains only in-frame clones and omits some. The sample includes 70,000 to 90,000 clones, approximately 90% of them seen just once. Sample: CD4+ T cells sorted from blood. These receptors were collected from a human donor in good health. Each CDR3 is given with its conserved first and last residue. The D gene is left open where the match is weak. Size is omitted from some rows. Given values are once, few, many or a class for expanded clones.

V gene: TRBV5-6; J gene: TRBJ2-1; clone size: few; D gene: NA; CDR3 DNA: TGTGCCAGCAGCTTTGTCGGGAGTACCTACAATGAGCAGTTCTTC; CDR3 protein: CASSFVGSTYNEQFF
V gene: TRBV7-6; J gene: TRBJ2-6; clone size: few; D gene: TRBD1; CDR3 DNA: TGTGCCAGCAGCTTAGCGCTCGCGATGACAGGGTCTGGGGCCAACGTCCTGACTTTC; CDR3 protein: CASSLALAMTGSGANVLTF
V gene: TRBV7-9; J gene: TRBJ2-2; clone size: NA; D gene: NA; CDR3 DNA: TGTGCCAGCAGCTCCGGTAATAGCGGGAACACCGGGGAGCTGTTTTTT; CDR3 protein: CASSSGNSGNTGELFF
V gene: TRBV5-1; J gene: TRBJ2-3; clone size: NA; D gene: NA; CDR3 DNA: TGCGCCAGCAGCTTGAACGGCGCCCCCGCAGATACGCAGTATTTT; CDR3 protein: CASSLNGAPADTQYF
V gene: TRBV7-9; J gene: TRBJ2-1; clone size: NA; D gene: TRBD2; CDR3 DNA: TGTGCCAGCAGTCTTAGTAGCGGGAGGGCCGATGAGCAGTTCTTC; CDR3 protein: CASSLSSGRADEQFF
V gene: TRBV9; J gene: TRBJ2-1; clone size: NA; D gene: NA; CDR3 DNA: TGTGCCAGCAGCGTATCAATCTCTAGCACTAACGCCGCCTACAATGAGCAGTTCTTC; CDR3 protein: CASSVSISSTNAAYNEQFF
V gene: TRBV28; J gene: TRBJ1-2; clone size: NA; D gene: TRBD1; CDR3 DNA: TGTGCCAGCAGTTTCGGGTCACAGGGGCTTAACTATGGCTACACCTTC; CDR3 protein: CASSFGSQGLNYGYTF
V gene: TRBV5-1; J gene: TRBJ1-2; clone size: NA; D gene: TRBD1; CDR3 DNA: TGCGCCAGCGCCCAGACAGGGTCTGATGGCTACACCTTC; CDR3 protein: CASAQTGSDGYTF
V gene: TRBV7-9; J gene: TRBJ2-7; clone size: NA; D gene: NA; CDR3 DNA: TGTGCCAGCAGCTCAGCGGTGGGCGAGCAGTACTTC; CDR3 protein: CASSSAVGEQYF
V gene: TRBV6-4; J gene: TRBJ2-3; clone size: NA; D gene: NA; CDR3 DNA: TGTGCCAGCAGCGACGGGTGGGGAGATACGCAGTATTTT; CDR3 protein: CASSDGWGDTQYF
V gene: TRBV30; J gene: TRBJ1-6; clone size: NA; D gene: NA; CDR3 DNA: TGTGCCTGGACCCTAAGGACTCTTCTGGCCTCACCCCTCCACTTT; CDR3 protein: CAWTLRTLLASPLHF
V gene: TRBV18; J gene: TRBJ2-1; clone size: NA; D gene: TRBD2; CDR3 DNA: TGTGCCAGCTCACCCGGATCCCCCGGACTAGCGGGAGATGAGCAGTTCTTC; CDR3 protein: CASSPGSPGLAGDEQFF
V gene: TRBV19; J gene: TRBJ1-5; clone size: NA; D gene: NA; CDR3 DNA: TGTGCCAGTAGTATGGACGGGTGGAGCAATCAGCCCCAGCATTTT; CDR3 protein: CASSMDGWSNQPQHF
V gene: TRBV19; J gene: TRBJ2-7; clone size: NA; D gene: NA; CDR3 DNA: TGTGCCAGTAGTATTGTCGACTCAGGGCTCTACGAGCAGTACTTC; CDR3 protein: CASSIVDSGLYEQYF
V gene: TRBV7-3; J gene: TRBJ2-3; clone size: NA; D gene: TRBD2; CDR3 DNA: TGTGCCAGCAGCCCGAATGGACTAGCGGGAGGAGATACGCAGTATTTT; CDR3 protein: CASSPNGLAGGDTQYF
V gene: TRBV11-2; J gene: TRBJ2-3; clone size: NA; D gene: NA; CDR3 DNA: TGTGCCAGCAGCTTAGAGGACTATCCCACAGATACGCAGTATTTT; CDR3 protein: CASSLEDYPTDTQYF
V gene: TRBV6-4; J gene: TRBJ2-5; clone size: NA; D gene: TRBD2; CDR3 DNA: TGTGCCAGCAGTCCATGGTTTGGCTCAGCGGGAGGGCCAGGGGAGACCCAGTACTTC; CDR3 protein: CASSPWFGSAGGPGETQYF
V gene: TRBV27; J gene: TRBJ1-2; clone size: NA; D gene: NA; CDR3 DNA: TGTGCCAGCAGTACGGATCACAGGGATGGCTATGGCTACACCTTC; CDR3 protein: CASSTDHRDGYGYTF
V gene: TRBV7-8; J gene: TRBJ2-6; clone size: NA; D gene: TRBD1; CDR3 DNA: TGTGCCAGCAGCCCACGCCTCGTGACAGGGCTTAAAGAGCCCTCCGGGGCCAACGTCCTGACTTTC; CDR3 protein: CASSPRLVTGLKEPSGANVLTF
V gene: TRBV27; J gene: TRBJ1-1; clone size: NA; D gene: NA; CDR3 DNA: TGTGCCAGCAGTTTATCGATTCGGGGTCGGCGGAACACTGAAGCTTTCTTT; CDR3 protein: CASSLSIRGRRNTEAFF
V gene: TRBV25-1; J gene: TRBJ1-1; clone size: NA; D gene: NA; CDR3 DNA: TGTGCCAGCAGTGATGTCCAGGGCCGGACTGAAGCTTTCTTT; CDR3 protein: CASSDVQGRTEAFF
V gene: TRBV6-4; J gene: TRBJ2-2; clone size: NA; D gene: TRBD2; CDR3 DNA: TGTGCCAGCAAGGGACTAGCGGGGGAGCTGTTTTTT; CDR3 protein: CASKGLAGELFF
V gene: TRBV14; J gene: TRBJ1-1; clone size: NA; D gene: TRBD1; CDR3 DNA: TGTGCCAGCGGCCAAAGGGCAGGGGGCACTGAAGCTTTCTTT; CDR3 protein: CASGQRAGGTEAFF
V gene: TRBV19; J gene: TRBJ2-5; clone size: NA; D gene: TRBD1; CDR3 DNA: TGTGCCAGTAAGGGGGACAGGGTCGGACAGACCCAGTACTTC; CDR3 protein: CASKGDRVGQTQYF
V gene: TRBV5-1; J gene: TRBJ1-1; clone size: few; D gene: TRBD1; CDR3 DNA: TGCGCCAGCAGCTTGGTAGGACAGGCCCCGAACACTGAAGCTTTCTTT; CDR3 protein: CASSLVGQAPNTEAFF
V gene: TRBV5-1; J gene: TRBJ2-1; clone size: NA; D gene: NA; CDR3 DNA: TGCGCCAGCACTGACCGGGAGAGTTCCTACAATGAGCAGTTCTTC; CDR3 protein: CASTDRESSYNEQFF